The 20 T cell receptor beta chains reported below all come from one sample, sequenced in a study of blood T cell repertoires in COVID-19 (dated by TCRdb to about 2020). Library construction relied on the immunoSEQ multiplex PCR assay. In TCRdb, the immuneACCESS table is reduced to in-frame sequences with V and J assigned. These tables do not hold every clone; where another copy was compared, an unresolved V gene accounts for under half, and the others remain unexplained. The sample table lists under 200,000 clones, approximately 87% of them with a count of one. The ten most abundant clones make up about 6.6% of the sample. Sequencing input: PBMCs or T cells enriched from blood (not recorded which). These receptors were taken from a woman aged 45-59 years who had recovered from COVID-19.

The chain combines TRBV6-5 with TRBJ1-1; possible D gene TRBD1, 5 bases. Germline loops: CDR1 MNHEY, CDR2 SVGAGI. The CDR3 totals 15 residues. The V and J ends lost 7 bases and 3 bases respectively, with 18 bases between them. The CDR3: CASNLNGGGDTEAFF. The CDR3 bases are TGTGCCAGCAACCTTAATGGGGGAGGGGACACTGAAGCTTTCTTT.

This clone has more than one count but fewer than ten. The chain has TRBV12-3 or TRBV12-4 and TRBJ1-5; no clear D. The CDR3 consists of 13 residues. V lost 3 bases and J lost 5, with 8 bases in between. The CDR3 region is CASSFSGDQPQHF. CDR3 nucleotides: TGTGCCAGCAGTTTTTCGGGAGATCAGCCCCAGCATTTT.

This clone was detected only once. The gene calls are TRBV9 and TRBJ2-1; the match to TRBD2 covers 8 bases. Germline lookup yields CDR1 SGDLS and CDR2 YYNGEE. V lost 4 bases, J lost 1 base, and 10 bases stayed unmatched. CDR3 length equals 17 residues. The CDR3 DNA sequence: TGTGCCAGCAGCCCTAGGGCTAGCGGGCTTTCCTACAATGAGCAGTTCTTC. Translation gives CASSPRASGLSYNEQFF.

The chain couples TRBV27 to TRBJ1-1; TRBD1 might be the D (5 bases). CDR3 length: 14 residues. Looked up from germline, CDR1 is MNHEY and CDR2 is SMNVEV (reference sequence). The germline V and J ends were trimmed by 1 base and 2 bases, with 8 bases remaining between them. CDR3 sequence: CASSLWQGNTEAFF. Written as DNA, the CDR3 is TGTGCCAGCAGTTTATGGCAGGGAAACACTGAAGCTTTCTTT.

This chain links TRBV5-6 with TRBJ1-5; D gene uncertain. CDR3 length: 12 residues. Looked up from germline, CDR1 is SGHDT and CDR2 is YYEEEE. The V gene lost 1 base and the J gene lost 7 bases, with 6 bases spanning the gap. CDR3 in amino acids: CASSLRGQPQHF. The CDR3 bases are TGTGCCAGCAGCTTGCGCGGACAGCCCCAGCATTTT.

This clone was found a few times. The gene calls are TRBV4-1 and TRBJ1-6; D unresolved. The V end lost 0 bases, the J end lost 0 bases, and 12 bases lay between the germline ends. Germline values: CDR1 MGHRA, CDR2 YSYEKL. This CDR3 region has 18 residues. DNA for the CDR3: TGCGCCAGCAGCCAAGAACAACAGACCAGCTCCTATAATTCACCCCTCCACTTT. Protein: CASSQEQQTSSYNSPLHF.

This rearrangement joins TRBV7-2 to TRBJ2-7; 8 bases map to TRBD1. Germline V lookup: CDR1 SGHTA, CDR2 FQGNSA. The CDR3 has 14 amino acids. With V trimmed by 7 bases and J by 0 bases, 5 bases remained unmatched. CDR3 residues: CASTLDRGSYEQYF. The CDR3, as DNA: TGTGCCAGCACCCTCGACAGGGGCTCCTACGAGCAGTACTTC. Filled out from reference TRBV7-2 and TRBJ2-7, the complete variable domain reads GAGVSQSPSNKVTEKGKDVELRCDPISGHTALYWYRQSLGQGLEFLIYFQGNSAPDKSGLPSDRFSAERTGGSVSTLTIQRTQQEDSAVYLCASTLDRGSYEQYFGPGTRLTVT.

The rearrangement joins TRBV27 to TRBJ1-1, with D uncertain. CDR3 length: 13 residues. Per the germline V gene, CDR1 is MNHEY and CDR2 is SMNVEV (reference sequence). Trimming left V 3 bases short and J 2 bases short, with 7 bases between. The CDR3 bases are TGTGCCAGCAGTTTCGCGGCTAACACTGAAGCTTTCTTT. Residues: CASSFAANTEAFF.

The chain is built from TRBV7-2 and TRBJ1-1; no clear D gene. The V end lost 3 bases, the J end lost 4 bases, and 12 bases lay between the germline ends. Germline CDR1 SGHTA, CDR2 FQGNSA. The CDR3 consists of 14 residues. CDR3 residues: CASSFSRSRTEAFF. In nucleotides, the CDR3 is TGTGCCAGCAGCTTTTCGAGGAGCCGCACTGAAGCTTTCTTT.

This chain connects TRBV12-3 or TRBV12-4 to TRBJ1-2, with D possibly matching TRBD1 (6 bases). Trimming stripped 4 bases from V and 7 bases from J, with 10 bases between. CDR3 length equals 12 residues. The CDR3 nucleotides are TGTGCCAGCAGTTCCAGGGGTTTTGGCTACACCTTC. Its protein is CASSSRGFGYTF.

The V call is TRBV6-1, the J call TRBJ2-7; 8 bases align to TRBD2. Germline V gene lookup returns CDR1 MNHNS and CDR2 SASEGT. V trimming: 3 bases; J trimming: 5 bases; junction bases outside the gene matches: 6. The length of the CDR3 is 14 residues. CDR3 nucleotides: TGTGCCAGCAGTGAGGGGCGGGGGGCCGACGAGCAGTACTTC. Residues: CASSEGRGADEQYF.

The J gene is TRBJ2-1, the V gene TRBV24-1; 7 bases match TRBD1. CDR3 length equals 16 residues. In germline, CDR1 is KGHDR, CDR2 SFDVKD. The J segment lost 4 bases and the V segment lost 4 bases, leaving 9 bases of the junction unmatched. DNA of the CDR3: TGTGCCACCAGTGAGCCCGGACAGGTTCTTTACAATGAGCAGTTCTTC. This encodes CATSEPGQVLYNEQFF.

V is TRBV5-1 and J is TRBJ1-1; TRBD1 is a possible D gene (6 bases). CDR1 and CDR2 from the germline V gene are SGHRS and YFSETQ. The CDR3 is made up of 16 amino acids. V gave up 4 bases and J gave up 1 base, with 17 bases separating them. CDR3 residues: CASSLSGAPANTEAFF. For the CDR3, the DNA is TGCGCCAGCAGCCTCTCAGGGGCCCCGGCGAACACTGAAGCTTTCTTT.

This chain joins TRBV9 and TRBJ1-4, with 7 positions matching TRBD1. The ends lost 8 bases at V and 0 bases at J; junction bases unmatched: 1. The CDR3 is 13 residues long. Germline V gene lookup returns CDR1 SGDLS and CDR2 YYNGEE. The CDR3 DNA reads TGTGCCAGTGGGACAGCAACTAATGAAAAACTGTTTTTT. As protein: CASGTATNEKLFF.

The CDR3 region is CASTDMGQLSGANVLTF. DNA of the CDR3: TGTGCCAGTACCGATATGGGACAGCTCTCTGGGGCCAACGTCCTGACTTTC. The V call is TRBV19, the J call TRBJ2-6, with 7 bases identical to TRBD1. The V and J ends lost 7 bases and 0 bases, in that order; junction bases with no gene match: 9. Germline CDR1 and CDR2: LNHDA and SQIVND (reference sequence). The CDR3 runs to 17 residues. The full variable domain, rest sourced from reference TRBV19 and TRBJ2-6, is DGGITQSPKYLFRKEGQNVTLSCEQNLNHDAMYWYRQDPGQGLRLIYYSQIVNDFQKGDIAEGYSVSREKKESFPLTVTSAQKNPTAFYLCASTDMGQLSGANVLTFGAGSRLTVL.

The chain has TRBV7-2 and TRBJ2-5; 8 bases are a match to TRBD1. The CDR3 sequence is 15 residues long. Germline assignment: CDR1 SGHTA and CDR2 FQGNSA. V lost 5 bases, J lost 4 bases, and 9 bases stayed unmatched. CDR3 region: CASSLVFGQGETQYF. The CDR3 nucleotides read TGTGCCAGCAGCCTAGTTTTCGGACAGGGAGAGACCCAGTACTTC.

V and J are TRBV9 and TRBJ1-4; 9 bases match TRBD1. The CDR3 covers 18 residues. Unmatched junction bases numbered 9, after V lost 0 bases and J lost 3 bases. Looked up from germline, CDR1 is SGDLS and CDR2 is YYNGEE. The CDR3 DNA is TGTGCCAGCAGCGTAGGGATGACAGGGGGTGACGCTAATGAAAAACTGTTTTTT. It is translated as CASSVGMTGGDANEKLFF.

This clone appeared once. The V and J genes are TRBV6-6 and TRBJ2-1; D call uncertain. The CDR3 consists of 14 residues. Trimming pared 7 bases from V and 6 bases from J, leaving 16 bases between. CDR1 MNHNY and CDR2 SVGAGI come from the germline V gene (reference sequence). The CDR3 coding sequence is TGTGCCAGCACCCCAGACCTTTCGGGCAATGAGCAGTTCTTC. Protein product: CASTPDLSGNEQFF.

CDR3 protein: CASSLAGTGVTDTQYF. DNA of the CDR3: TGTGCCAGCAGCTTGGCCGGGACAGGGGTCACAGATACGCAGTATTTT. The V call is TRBV5-5, the J call TRBJ2-3, with 10 bases that match TRBD1. CDR3 length equals 16 residues. Germline CDR1 is SGHKS and CDR2 is YYEKEE (reference sequence). V was clipped by 0 bases and J by 2 bases; unmatched bases: 3.

The V gene is TRBV2, the J gene TRBJ2-1; weak D call: TRBD2 (6 bases). With 2 bases removed from V and 4 bases from J, the gap between germline ends came to 18 bases. Germline lookup yields CDR1 SNHLY and CDR2 FYNNEI. CDR3 length equals 17 residues. In nucleotides, the CDR3 is TGTGCCAGCAGTGAATGGGCGGGGACGAGCACGTACAATGAGCAGTTCTTC. Its translation is CASSEWAGTSTYNEQFF.